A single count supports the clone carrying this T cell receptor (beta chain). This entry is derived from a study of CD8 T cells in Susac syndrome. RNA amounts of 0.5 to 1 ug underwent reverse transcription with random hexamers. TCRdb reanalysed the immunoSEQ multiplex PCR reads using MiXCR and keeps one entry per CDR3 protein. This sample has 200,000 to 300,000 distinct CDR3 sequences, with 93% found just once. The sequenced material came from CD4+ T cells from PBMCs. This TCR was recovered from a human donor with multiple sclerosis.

The CDR3 bases are TGTGCCAGCAGCTCGACTAGCTTGGAAAACATTCAGTACTTC. Translation: CASSSTSLENIQYF. The V call is TRBV5-6, the J call TRBJ2-4; 7 bases line up with TRBD2. The germline V gene encodes CDR1 SGHDT and CDR2 YYEEEE. This CDR3 is 14 amino acids long. V was clipped by 3 bases and J by 5 bases; unmatched bases: 5. The whole variable domain, filled in from reference TRBV5-6 and TRBJ2-4, reads DAGVTQSPTHLIKTRGQQVTLRCSPKSGHDTVSWYQQALGQGPQFIFQYYEEEERQRGNFPDRFSGHQFPNYSSELNVNALLLGDSALYLCASSSTSLENIQYFGAGTRLSVL.